The clone carrying this T cell receptor beta chain was counted only a few times. Its target is unknown. The table came from immunoSEQ multiplex PCR; TCRdb's copy has only in-frame clones and leaves some out. The sample shows 150,000 to 190,000 clones, about 85% of them seen only once. This specimen belongs to a study of T cell responses to AZD1222 COVID-19 vaccine. Findings and limits, study-wide: There were repertoire samples only from the period after the peak T cell response. Only a handful of AZD1222 recipients, more than 5 in all, had baseline seropositivity. Unmutated variant regions are reportedly the target of nearly half of TCRs that are spike-specific. A mostly white British donor set with more females was recruited, and clonal diversity was possibly underestimated.

The CDR3 spans 16 residues. CDR1 and CDR2 from the germline V gene are SGHRS and YFSETQ. V shed 3 bases, J shed 0 bases, and the junction held 6 bases outside the gene matches. Material: peripheral blood, obtained after recovery from COVID-19. The chain uses TRBV5-1 and TRBJ2-1, with TRBD2 matching 7 bases. The TCR comes from an adult who had recovered from COVID-19. CDR3 nucleotide sequence: TGCGCCAGCAGCTATCACGGGGGGAGCTCCTACAATGAGCAGTTCTTC. It encodes CASSYHGGSSYNEQFF.